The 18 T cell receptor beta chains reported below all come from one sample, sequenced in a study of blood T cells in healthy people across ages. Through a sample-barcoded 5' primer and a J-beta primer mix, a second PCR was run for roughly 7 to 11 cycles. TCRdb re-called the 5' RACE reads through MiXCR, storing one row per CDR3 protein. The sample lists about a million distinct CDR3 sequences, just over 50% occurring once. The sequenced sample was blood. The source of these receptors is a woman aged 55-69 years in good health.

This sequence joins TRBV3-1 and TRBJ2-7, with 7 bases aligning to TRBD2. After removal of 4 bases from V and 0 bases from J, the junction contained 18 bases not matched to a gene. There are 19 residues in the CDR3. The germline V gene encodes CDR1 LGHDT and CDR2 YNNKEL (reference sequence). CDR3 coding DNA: TGTGCCAGCAGCCGCCCGGGGGGTTTGACAGTAAGGAGCTCCTACGAGCAGTACTTC. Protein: CASSRPGGLTVRSSYEQYF.

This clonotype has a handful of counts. The CDR3 region is CASSQDLYGTKNGADTQYF. The CDR3 nucleotides are TGTGCCAGCAGCCAAGATCTCTATGGGACGAAGAATGGCGCAGATACGCAGTATTTT. The chain couples TRBV4-2 to TRBJ2-3, with D perhaps TRBD1 or TRBD2 (5 bases each). V was shortened by 0 bases and J by 4 bases, with 23 bases between the two germline ends. The CDR3 runs 19 residues. Germline assignment: CDR1 LGHNA and CDR2 YNFKEQ.

The CDR3 protein is CSARRLAGRYNEQFF. The DNA of the CDR3 is TGCAGTGCTAGGAGACTAGCGGGAAGGTACAATGAGCAGTTCTTC. The rearrangement links TRBV20-1 to TRBJ2-1, with 11 bases lining up with TRBD2. The CDR3 runs 15 residues. Germline V CDR1 and CDR2: DFQATT, SNEGSKA (reference sequence). V gave up 3 bases and J gave up 4 bases; unmatched junction bases: 5.

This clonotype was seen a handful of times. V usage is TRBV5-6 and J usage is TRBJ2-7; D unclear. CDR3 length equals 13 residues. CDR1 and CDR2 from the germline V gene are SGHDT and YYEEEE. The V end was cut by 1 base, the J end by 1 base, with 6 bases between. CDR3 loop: CASSLSQSYEQYF. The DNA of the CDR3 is TGTGCCAGCAGCTTGAGCCAGTCCTACGAGCAGTACTTC.

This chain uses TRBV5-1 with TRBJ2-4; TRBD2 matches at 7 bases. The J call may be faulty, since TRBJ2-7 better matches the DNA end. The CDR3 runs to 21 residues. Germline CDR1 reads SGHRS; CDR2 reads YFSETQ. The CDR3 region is CASSLGYRGVGGGTNLYEQYF. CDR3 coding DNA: TGCGCCAGCAGCTTGGGTTATCGAGGTGTCGGCGGGGGAACCAACTTATACGAGCAGTACTTC.

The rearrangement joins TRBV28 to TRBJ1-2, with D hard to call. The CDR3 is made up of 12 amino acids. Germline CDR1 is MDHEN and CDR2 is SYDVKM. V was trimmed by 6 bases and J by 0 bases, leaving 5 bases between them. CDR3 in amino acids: CASRGANYGYTF. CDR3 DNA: TGTGCCAGCAGAGGCGCTAACTATGGCTACACCTTC.

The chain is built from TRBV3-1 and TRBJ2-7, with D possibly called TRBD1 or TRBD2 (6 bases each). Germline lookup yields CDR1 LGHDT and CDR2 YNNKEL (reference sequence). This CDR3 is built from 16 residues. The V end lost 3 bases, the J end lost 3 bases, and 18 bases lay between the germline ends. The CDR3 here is CASSHLGGGYSYEQYF. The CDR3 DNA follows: TGTGCCAGCAGCCATCTAGGGGGAGGATATAGCTACGAGCAGTACTTC.

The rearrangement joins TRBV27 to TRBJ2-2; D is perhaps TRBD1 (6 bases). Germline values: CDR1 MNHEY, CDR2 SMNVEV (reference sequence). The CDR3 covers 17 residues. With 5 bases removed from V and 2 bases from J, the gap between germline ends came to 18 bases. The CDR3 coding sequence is TGTGCCAGCAGTCAGGGGAGCCGAGCGGTAAACACCGGGGAGCTGTTTTTT. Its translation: CASSQGSRAVNTGELFF.

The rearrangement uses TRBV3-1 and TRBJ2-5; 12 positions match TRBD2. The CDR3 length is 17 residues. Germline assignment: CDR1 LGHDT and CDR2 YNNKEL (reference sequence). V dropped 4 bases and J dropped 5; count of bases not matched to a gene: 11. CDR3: CASSRGLAGSDLETQYF. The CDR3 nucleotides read TGTGCCAGCAGCCGCGGACTAGCGGGAAGTGATCTTGAGACCCAGTACTTC.

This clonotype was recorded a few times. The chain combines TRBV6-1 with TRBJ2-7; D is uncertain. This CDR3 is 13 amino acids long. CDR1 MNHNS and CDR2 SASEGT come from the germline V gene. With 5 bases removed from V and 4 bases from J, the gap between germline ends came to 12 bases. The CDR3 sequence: CASSQEEIYEQYF. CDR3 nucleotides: TGTGCCAGCAGTCAAGAAGAGATATACGAGCAGTACTTC.

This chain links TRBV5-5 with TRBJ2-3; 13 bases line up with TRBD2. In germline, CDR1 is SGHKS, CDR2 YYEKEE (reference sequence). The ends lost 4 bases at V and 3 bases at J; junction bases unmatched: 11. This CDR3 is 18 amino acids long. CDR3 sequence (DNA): TGTGCCAGCAGCCGTGGACTAGCGGGAGTGGGTCGGACAGATACGCAGTATTTT. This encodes CASSRGLAGVGRTDTQYF.

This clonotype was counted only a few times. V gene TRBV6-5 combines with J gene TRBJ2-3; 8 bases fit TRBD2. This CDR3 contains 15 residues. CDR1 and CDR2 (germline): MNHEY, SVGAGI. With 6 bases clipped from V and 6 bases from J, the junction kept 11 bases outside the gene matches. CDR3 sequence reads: CASSRSGVEGDTQYF. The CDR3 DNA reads TGTGCCAGCAGCCGTAGCGGGGTCGAAGGGGATACGCAGTATTTT.

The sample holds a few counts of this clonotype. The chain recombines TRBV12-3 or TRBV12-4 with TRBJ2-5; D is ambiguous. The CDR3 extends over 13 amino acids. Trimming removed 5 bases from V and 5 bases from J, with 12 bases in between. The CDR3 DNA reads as TGTGCCAGCAGTCCCCCTGCAATGGAGACCCAGTACTTC. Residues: CASSPPAMETQYF.

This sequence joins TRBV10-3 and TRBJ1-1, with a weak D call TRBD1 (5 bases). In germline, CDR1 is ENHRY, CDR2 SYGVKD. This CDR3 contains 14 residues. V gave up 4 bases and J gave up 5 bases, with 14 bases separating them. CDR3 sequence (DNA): TGTGCCATCAGTGGTTTGGGGGGAGAAACTGAAGCTTTCTTT. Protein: CAISGLGGETEAFF.

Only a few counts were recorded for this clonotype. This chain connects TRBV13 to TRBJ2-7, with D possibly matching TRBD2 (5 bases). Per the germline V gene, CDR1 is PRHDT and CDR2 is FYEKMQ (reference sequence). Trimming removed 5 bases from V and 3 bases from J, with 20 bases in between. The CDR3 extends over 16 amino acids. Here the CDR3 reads CASSKADPLGSYEQYF. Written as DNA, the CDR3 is TGTGCCAGCAGCAAAGCGGACCCCCTAGGGAGCTACGAGCAGTACTTC.

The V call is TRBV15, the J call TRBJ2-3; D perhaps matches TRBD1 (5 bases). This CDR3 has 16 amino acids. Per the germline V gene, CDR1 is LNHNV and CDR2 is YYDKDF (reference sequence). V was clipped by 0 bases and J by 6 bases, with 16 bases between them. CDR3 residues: CATSRDIGGASDTQYF. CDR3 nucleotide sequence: TGTGCCACCAGCAGAGATATCGGTGGGGCCTCCGATACGCAGTATTTT.

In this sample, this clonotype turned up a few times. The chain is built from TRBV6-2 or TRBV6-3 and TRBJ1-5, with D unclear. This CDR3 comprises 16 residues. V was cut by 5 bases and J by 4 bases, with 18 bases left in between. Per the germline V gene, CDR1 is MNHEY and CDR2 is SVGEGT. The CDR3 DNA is TGTGCCAGCAGTAACGACCGGAACCTCTTTAATCAGCCCCAGCATTTT. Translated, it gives CASSNDRNLFNQPQHF.

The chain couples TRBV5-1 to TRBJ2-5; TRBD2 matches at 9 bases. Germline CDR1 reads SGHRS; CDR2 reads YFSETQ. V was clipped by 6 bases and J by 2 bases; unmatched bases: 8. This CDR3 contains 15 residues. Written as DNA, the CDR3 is TGCGCCAGCACCTTAGCGGGAGAGGGACAAGAGACCCAGTACTTC. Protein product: CASTLAGEGQETQYF.